Included here is one T cell receptor beta chain sequence, with context. Its antigen remains unknown. Every TCR cDNA molecule bore its own unique molecular identifier. MiXCR was run by TCRdb on the 5' RACE reads, yielding one entry per CDR3 protein. The sample includes roughly 82,000 distinct CDR3 sequences, roughly an eighth of them seen just once. This entry belongs to a study of spatial heterogeneity in lung cancer. Study at large: Every unique TCR and UMI combination, on average, appeared more than ten times in raw reads.

Study outcomes and limitations: Tumor TCRs that were ubiquitous and expanded showed up in blood more at resection than follow-up.

The time point is: sample taken at primary tumor resection. Whole RNA came from tumor, nontumor lung or frozen PBMC and was sequenced without being sorted. The donor population consisted of 72 patients with untreated, early-stage non-small cell lung cancer. Germline V gene data show CDR1 as ENHRY and CDR2 as SYGVKD. This CDR3 has 14 residues. V was pared by 5 bases and J by 1 base, with 11 bases between. The material sequenced was PBMCs, taken at surgery. The chain is built from TRBV10-3 and TRBJ1-2; no clear D. This receptor was taken from a male donor with early-stage non-small cell lung cancer. Written as DNA, the CDR3 is TGTGCCATCAGTACGGCGGGCCATAACTATGGCTACACCTTC. Translated: CAISTAGHNYGYTF.